This TCR beta chain was sequenced in a study of T and B cells in COVID-19 patients. TRB was amplified from around 250-500 ng of blood genomic DNA. Multiplex PCR with BIOMED2 TRB-A/B primer pools amplified TRB rearrangements. TCRdb reprocessed the multiplex PCR reads via MiXCR and lists one record per CDR3 protein. The sample holds fewer than 6,500 distinct CDR3 sequences; roughly 27% are singletons and the top ten take roughly two fifths. The germline V gene has CDR1 ENHRY and CDR2 SYGVKD. The CDR3 has 11 residues. The J segment lost 9 bases and the V segment lost 9 bases, leaving 5 bases of the junction unmatched.

Sequences were obtained from blood. This TCR derives from a human donor with active COVID-19. The donor label of this sample is uncertain. The chain uses TRBV10-3 and TRBJ2-1, with 7 bases that match TRBD2. The CDR3 sequence: CAMGGTTEQFF. In nucleotides, the CDR3 is TGTGCCATGGGGGGGACGACTGAGCAGTTCTTC.